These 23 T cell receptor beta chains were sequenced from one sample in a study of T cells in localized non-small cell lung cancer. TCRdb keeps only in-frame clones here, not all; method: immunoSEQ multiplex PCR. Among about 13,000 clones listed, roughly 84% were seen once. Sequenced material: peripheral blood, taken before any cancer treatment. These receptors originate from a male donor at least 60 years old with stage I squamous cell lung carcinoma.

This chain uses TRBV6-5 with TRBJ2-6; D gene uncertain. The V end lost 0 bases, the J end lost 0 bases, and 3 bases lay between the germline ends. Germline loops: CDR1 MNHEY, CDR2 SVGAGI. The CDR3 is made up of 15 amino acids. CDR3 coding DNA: TGTGCCAGCAGTTACTCGGGCTCTGGGGCCAACGTCCTGACTTTC. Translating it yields CASSYSGSGANVLTF.

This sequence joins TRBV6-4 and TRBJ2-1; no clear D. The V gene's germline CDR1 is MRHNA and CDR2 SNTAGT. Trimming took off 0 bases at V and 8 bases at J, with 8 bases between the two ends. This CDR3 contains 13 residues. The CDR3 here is CASSDSNGYEQFF. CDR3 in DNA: TGTGCCAGCAGTGACTCGAACGGATATGAGCAGTTCTTC.

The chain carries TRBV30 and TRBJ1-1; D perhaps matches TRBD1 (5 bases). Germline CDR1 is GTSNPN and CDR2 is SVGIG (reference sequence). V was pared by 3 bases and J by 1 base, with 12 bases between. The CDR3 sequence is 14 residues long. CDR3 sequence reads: CAWSGLGGNTEAFF. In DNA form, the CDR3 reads TGTGCCTGGAGCGGGCTTGGGGGGAACACTGAAGCTTTCTTT.

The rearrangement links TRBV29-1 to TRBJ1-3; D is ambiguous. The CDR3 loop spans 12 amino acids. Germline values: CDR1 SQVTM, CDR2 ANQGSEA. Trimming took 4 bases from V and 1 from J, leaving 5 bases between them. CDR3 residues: CSVGSSGNTIYF. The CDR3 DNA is TGCAGCGTTGGATCTTCTGGAAACACCATATATTTT.

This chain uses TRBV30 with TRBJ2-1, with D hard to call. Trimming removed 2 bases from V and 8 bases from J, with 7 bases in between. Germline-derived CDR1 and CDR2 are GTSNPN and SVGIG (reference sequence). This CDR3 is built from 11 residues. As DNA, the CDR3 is TGTGCCTGGAGTCAGAAGGATGAGCAGTTCTTC. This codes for CAWSQKDEQFF.

The CDR3 is CASSQGKGSNTEAFF. The DNA for the CDR3 is TGCGCCAGCAGCCAAGGGAAAGGTAGCAACACTGAAGCTTTCTTT. The chain is built from TRBV4-1 and TRBJ1-1; no clear D. The length of the CDR3 is 15 residues. The germline V and J ends were trimmed by 1 base and 2 bases, with 11 bases remaining between them. The germline gives CDR1 MGHRA, CDR2 YSYEKL.

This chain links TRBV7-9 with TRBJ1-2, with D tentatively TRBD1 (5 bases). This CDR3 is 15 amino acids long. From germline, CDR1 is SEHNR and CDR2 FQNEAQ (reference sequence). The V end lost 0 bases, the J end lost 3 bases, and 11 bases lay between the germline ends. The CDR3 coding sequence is TGTGCCAGCAGCTTAGCGAGACAGACTCACTATGGCTACACCTTC. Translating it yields CASSLARQTHYGYTF.

CDR3 sequence: CSGGWGGKLFF. CDR3 nucleotide sequence: TGCAGTGGCGGGTGGGGAGGAAAACTGTTTTTT. The chain uses TRBV20-1 and TRBJ1-4; D is unclear. V lost 7 bases to trimming and J lost 10 bases, with 13 bases between them. This CDR3 is built from 11 residues. CDR1 is DFQATT and CDR2 is SNEGSKA in the germline V gene (reference sequence).

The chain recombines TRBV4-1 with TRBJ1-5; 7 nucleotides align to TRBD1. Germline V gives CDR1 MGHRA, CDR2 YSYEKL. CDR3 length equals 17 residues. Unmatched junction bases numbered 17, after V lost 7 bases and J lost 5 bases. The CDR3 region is CASTLKVTGVRDQPQHF. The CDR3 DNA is TGCGCCAGCACCCTCAAAGTAACAGGGGTTAGAGATCAGCCCCAGCATTTT.

The DNA of the CDR3 is TGTGCCAGCTCAAATCGACAAAGCTCTGGAAACACCATATATTTT. It codes for CASSNRQSSGNTIYF. This chain connects TRBV18 to TRBJ1-3; D gene ambiguous. Looked up from germline, CDR1 is KGHSH and CDR2 is LQKENI. The CDR3 is 15 amino acids. V lost 5 bases and J 0 bases, leaving 11 bases between the germline ends.

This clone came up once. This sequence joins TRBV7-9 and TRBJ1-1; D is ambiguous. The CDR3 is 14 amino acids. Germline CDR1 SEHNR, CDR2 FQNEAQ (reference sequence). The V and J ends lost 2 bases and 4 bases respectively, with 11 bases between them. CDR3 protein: CASSLIGEGTEAFF. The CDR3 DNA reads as TGTGCCAGCAGCTTAATCGGGGAAGGCACTGAAGCTTTCTTT.

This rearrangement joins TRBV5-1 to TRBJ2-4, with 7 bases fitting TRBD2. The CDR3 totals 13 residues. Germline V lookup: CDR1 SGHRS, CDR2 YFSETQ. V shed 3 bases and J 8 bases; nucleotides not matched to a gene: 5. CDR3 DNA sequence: TGCGCCAGCAGCTCGGGAGGTGGGGACATTCAGTACTTC. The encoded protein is CASSSGGGDIQYF.

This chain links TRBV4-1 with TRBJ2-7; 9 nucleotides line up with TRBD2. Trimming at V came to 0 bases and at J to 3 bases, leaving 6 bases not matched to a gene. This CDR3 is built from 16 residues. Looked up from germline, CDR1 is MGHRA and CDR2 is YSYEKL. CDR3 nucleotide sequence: TGCGCCAGCAGCCAAGAAGGGCTAGCGGGAAACTACGAGCAGTACTTC. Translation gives CASSQEGLAGNYEQYF.

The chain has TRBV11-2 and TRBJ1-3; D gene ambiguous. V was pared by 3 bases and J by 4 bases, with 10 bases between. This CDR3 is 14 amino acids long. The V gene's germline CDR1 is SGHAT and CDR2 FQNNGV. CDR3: CASSLGGMGNTIYF. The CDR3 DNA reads TGTGCCAGCAGCTTGGGAGGGATGGGAAACACCATATATTTT.

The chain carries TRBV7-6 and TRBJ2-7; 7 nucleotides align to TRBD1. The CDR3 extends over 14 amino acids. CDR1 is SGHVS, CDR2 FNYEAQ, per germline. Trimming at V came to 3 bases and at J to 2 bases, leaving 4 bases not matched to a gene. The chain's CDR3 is CASSFTGATYEQYF. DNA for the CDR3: TGTGCCAGCAGCTTTACAGGGGCCACCTACGAGCAGTACTTC.

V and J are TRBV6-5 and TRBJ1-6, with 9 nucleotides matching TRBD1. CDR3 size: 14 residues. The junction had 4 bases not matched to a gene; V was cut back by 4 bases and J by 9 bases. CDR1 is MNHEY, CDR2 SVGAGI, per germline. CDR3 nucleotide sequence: TGTGCCAGCAGTTCGGGACAGGGAGGTTCACCCCTCCACTTT. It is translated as CASSSGQGGSPLHF.

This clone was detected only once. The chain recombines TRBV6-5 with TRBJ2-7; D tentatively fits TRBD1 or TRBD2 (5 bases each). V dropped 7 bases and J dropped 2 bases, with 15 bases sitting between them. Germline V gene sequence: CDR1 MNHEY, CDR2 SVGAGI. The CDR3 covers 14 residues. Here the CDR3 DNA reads TGTGCCAGCAATAAATGGGACGCGCCCTACGAGCAGTACTTC. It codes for CASNKWDAPYEQYF.

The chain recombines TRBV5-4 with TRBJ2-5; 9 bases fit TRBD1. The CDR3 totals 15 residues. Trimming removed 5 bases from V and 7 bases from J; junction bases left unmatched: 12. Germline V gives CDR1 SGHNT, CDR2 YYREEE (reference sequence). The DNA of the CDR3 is TGTGCCAGCAGAGCCGGGACAGGGCCTTCAGGGACCCAGTACTTC. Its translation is CASRAGTGPSGTQYF.

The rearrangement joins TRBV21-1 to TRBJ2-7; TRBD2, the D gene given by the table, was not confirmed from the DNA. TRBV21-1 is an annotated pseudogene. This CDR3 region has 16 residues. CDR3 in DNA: TGTGCCAGCAGCAAGGAACGCGGGACGGTCTCCTACGAGCAGTACTTC. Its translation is CASSKERGTVSYEQYF.

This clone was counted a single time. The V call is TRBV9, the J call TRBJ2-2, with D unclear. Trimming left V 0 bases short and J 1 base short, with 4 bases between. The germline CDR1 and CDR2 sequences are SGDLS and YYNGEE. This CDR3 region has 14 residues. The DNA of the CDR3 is TGTGCCAGCAGCGTAGCTAAGAACACCGGGGAGCTGTTTTTT. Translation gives CASSVAKNTGELFF.

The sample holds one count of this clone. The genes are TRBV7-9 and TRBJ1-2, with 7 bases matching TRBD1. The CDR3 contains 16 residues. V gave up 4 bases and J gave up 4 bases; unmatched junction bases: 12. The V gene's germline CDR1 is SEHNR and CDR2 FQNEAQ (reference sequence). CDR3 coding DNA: TGTGCCAGCAGCTCCTTAGACAGGGAGGTTGCCTATGGCTACACCTTC. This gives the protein CASSSLDREVAYGYTF.

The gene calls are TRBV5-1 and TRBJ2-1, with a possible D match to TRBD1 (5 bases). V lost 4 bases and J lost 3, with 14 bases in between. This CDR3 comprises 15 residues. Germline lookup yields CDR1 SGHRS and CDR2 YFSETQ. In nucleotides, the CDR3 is TGCGCCAGCAGCCGACAGACGATAAACTACAATGAGCAGTTCTTC. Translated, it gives CASSRQTINYNEQFF. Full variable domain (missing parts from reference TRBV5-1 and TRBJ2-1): KAGVTQTPRYLIKTRGQQVTLSCSPISGHRSVSWYQQTPGQGLQFLFEYFSETQRNKGNFPGRFSGRQFSNSRSEMNVSTLELGDSALYLCASSRQTINYNEQFFGPGTRLTVL.

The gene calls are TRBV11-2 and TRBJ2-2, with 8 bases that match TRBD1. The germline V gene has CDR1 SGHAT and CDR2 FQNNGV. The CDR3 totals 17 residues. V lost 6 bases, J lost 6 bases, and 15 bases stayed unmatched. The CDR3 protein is CASRRASGRGRSGELFF. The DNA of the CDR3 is TGTGCCAGCAGGCGAGCAAGCGGCAGGGGGCGATCCGGGGAGCTGTTTTTT.